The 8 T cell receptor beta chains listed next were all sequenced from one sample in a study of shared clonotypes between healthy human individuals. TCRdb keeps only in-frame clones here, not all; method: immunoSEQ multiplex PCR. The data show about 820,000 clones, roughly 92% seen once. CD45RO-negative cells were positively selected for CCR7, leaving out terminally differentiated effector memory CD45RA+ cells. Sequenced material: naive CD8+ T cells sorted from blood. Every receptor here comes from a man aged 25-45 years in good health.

The CDR3 region has the DNA TGTGCCAGTAGTAGACAGAGATCAACTAATGAAAAACTGTTTTTT. Protein: CASSRQRSTNEKLFF. This sequence joins TRBV19 and TRBJ1-4; D possibly corresponds to TRBD1 (5 bases). V dropped 4 bases and J dropped 0 bases, with 9 bases sitting between them. This CDR3 is 15 amino acids long. Germline V lookup: CDR1 LNHDA, CDR2 SQIVND (reference sequence).

DNA for the CDR3: TGTGCCAGCAAGGGCAGGGGGGAGGGCCCTTTCATTGAGCAGTTCTTC. Residues: CASKGRGEGPFIEQFF. The chain has TRBV7-8 and TRBJ2-1; the D gene could be TRBD1 or TRBD2 (7 bases each). CDR3 length equals 16 residues. Germline-derived CDR1 and CDR2 are SGHVS and FQNEAQ. V lost 7 bases, J lost 9 bases, and 25 bases lay in between.

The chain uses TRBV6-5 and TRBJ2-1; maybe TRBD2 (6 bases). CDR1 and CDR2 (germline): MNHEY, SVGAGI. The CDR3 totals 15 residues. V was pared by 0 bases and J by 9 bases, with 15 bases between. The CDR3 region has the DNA TGTGCCAGCAGTTACTCAGGAGGGTTGGGCGGTGAGCAGTTCTTC. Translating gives CASSYSGGLGGEQFF.

CDR3 DNA sequence: TGTGCCAGCAGCTTAATTGAGGGGAGAGCGCATGAGCAGTTCTTC. Amino acids: CASSLIEGRAHEQFF. The rearrangement links TRBV11-2 to TRBJ2-1; either TRBD1 or TRBD2 may supply D (5 bases each). Trimming left V 2 bases short and J 8 bases short, with 16 bases between. Germline values: CDR1 SGHAT, CDR2 FQNNGV. The CDR3 totals 15 residues.

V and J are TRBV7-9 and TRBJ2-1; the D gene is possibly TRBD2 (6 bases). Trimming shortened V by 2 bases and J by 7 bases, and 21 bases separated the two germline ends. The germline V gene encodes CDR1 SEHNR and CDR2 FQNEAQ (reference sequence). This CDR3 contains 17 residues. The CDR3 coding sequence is TGTGCCAGCAGCTTATCCTCGAAGCGGAGGGGTTTGAATGAGCAGTTCTTC. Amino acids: CASSLSSKRRGLNEQFF.

The CDR3: CASSLDRGLYEQYF. CDR3 nucleotide sequence: TGTGCCAGCAGTTTAGACAGGGGGCTGTACGAGCAGTACTTC. The rearrangement uses TRBV28 and TRBJ2-7, with 10 bases aligning to TRBD1. Germline CDR1 and CDR2: MDHEN and SYDVKM. Trimming at V came to 2 bases and at J to 4 bases, leaving 2 bases not matched to a gene. The CDR3 length is 14 residues.

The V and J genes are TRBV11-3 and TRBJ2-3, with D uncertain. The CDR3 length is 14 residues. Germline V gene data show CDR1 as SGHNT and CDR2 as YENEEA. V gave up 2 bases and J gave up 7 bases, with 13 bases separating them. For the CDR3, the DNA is TGTGCCAGCAGCTTACAGGTTGACGAAAATACGCAGTATTTT. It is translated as CASSLQVDENTQYF.

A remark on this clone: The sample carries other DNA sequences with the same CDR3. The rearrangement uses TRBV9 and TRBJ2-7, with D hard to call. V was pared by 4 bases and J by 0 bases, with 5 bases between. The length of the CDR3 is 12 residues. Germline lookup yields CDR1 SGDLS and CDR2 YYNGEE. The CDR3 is CASSPGSYEQYF. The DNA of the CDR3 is TGTGCCAGCAGCCCAGGCTCCTACGAGCAGTACTTC.